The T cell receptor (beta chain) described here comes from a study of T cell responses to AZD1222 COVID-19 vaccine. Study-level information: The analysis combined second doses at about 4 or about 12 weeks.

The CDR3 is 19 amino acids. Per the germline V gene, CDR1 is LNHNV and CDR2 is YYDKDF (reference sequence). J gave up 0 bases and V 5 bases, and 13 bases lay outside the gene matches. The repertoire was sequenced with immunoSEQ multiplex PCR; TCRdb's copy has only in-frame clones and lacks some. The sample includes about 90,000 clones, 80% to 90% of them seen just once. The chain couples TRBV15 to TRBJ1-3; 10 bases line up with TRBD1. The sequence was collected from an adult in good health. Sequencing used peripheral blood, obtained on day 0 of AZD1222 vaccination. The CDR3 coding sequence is TGTGCCACCAGCGGAGGATTCGGGGGGACAGGGGTCTCTGGAAACACCATATATTTT. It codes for CATSGGFGGTGVSGNTIYF.